The TCR beta chain described here comes from a study of blood T cell repertoires in COVID-19. This clone has only a few counts. The V end lost 6 bases, the J end lost 5 bases, and 14 bases lay between the germline ends. Germline assignment: CDR1 LNHDA and CDR2 SQIVND (reference sequence). There are 14 residues in the CDR3. Method: immunoSEQ multiplex PCR; TCRdb's copy keeps in-frame clones and lacks some. The sample holds around 100,000 clones, around 66% seen once. The rearrangement uses TRBV19 and TRBJ2-1; possible D gene TRBD1, 6 bases. Material for sequencing was peripheral blood. This clonotype was obtained from an elderly man with acute or convalescent COVID-19. The CDR3 region is CASSAQDRHNEQFF. The CDR3 DNA follows: TGTGCCAGTAGCGCCCAAGACAGGCACAATGAGCAGTTCTTC.